The sequence of this T cell receptor (beta chain) was determined in a study of vaccination and CD4 T cells after COVID-19. Study overall: Recovered patients in the cohort numbered six men and four women, two of them Hispanic. Post-COVID specimens were obtained a median 101 days after diagnosis (range 35 to 161). From HCoV-229E, HCoV-OC43, HCoV-NL63 and SARS-CoV-2, overlapping spike peptides were used to stimulate the cells.

The CDR3 runs to 19 residues. Sequenced with the Oncomine TCR Beta short-read assay was DNA taken from cultured CD4+ T cells. TCRdb re-analysed the PCR reads in MiXCR, keeping a single row per CDR3 protein. The table has over 5,000 distinct CDR3 sequences, 45% to 55% seen once; the top ten hold approximately 22%. Treatment described: approximately 10-day PBMC culture with coronavirus spike peptide pools or control peptides (ViraFEST assay). Note on this clonotype: The antigen remains undetermined.

This clonotype was sampled from a human donor who had recovered from COVID-19. This chain joins TRBV21-1 and TRBJ2-7; TRBD2 reflects the table's D call only, with no check against the DNA. TRBV21-1 is reported as a pseudogene. Sequencing used CD4+ T cells from blood, cultured in vitro. CDR3 DNA: TGTGCCAGCAGCAGCGGGACTAGTCGTTACCCTCAGAGAAATTACGAGCAGTACTTC. Its protein is CASSSGTSRYPQRNYEQYF.